The 11 T cell receptor beta chains listed next were all sequenced from one sample in a study of T cell responses to AZD1222 COVID-19 vaccine. Profiling relied on immunoSEQ multiplex PCR, and the TCRdb table lists in-frame clones only, not all of them. The sample lists some 200,000 clones; 85% to 95% were seen once. The sample consisted of peripheral blood, taken on day 0 of AZD1222 vaccination. Receptors were obtained from an adult in good health.

The rearrangement joins TRBV7-8 to TRBJ1-1; D unclear. The CDR3 covers 14 residues. CDR1 SGHVS and CDR2 FQNEAQ come from the germline V gene. V was shortened by 2 bases and J by 1 base, with 8 bases between the two germline ends. The CDR3 sequence: CASSLSPRNTEAFF. As DNA, the CDR3 is TGTGCCAGCAGCTTATCCCCTAGGAACACTGAAGCTTTCTTT. The full variable domain, in which reference TRBV7-8 and TRBJ1-1 provide the parts outside the CDR3, is GAGVSQSPRYKVAKRGQDVALRCDPISGHVSLFWYQQALGQGPEFLTYFQNEAQLDKSGLPSDRFFAERPEGSVSTLKIQRTQQEDSAVYLCASSLSPRNTEAFFGQGTRLTVV.

CDR3 residues: CASSDSRRGPTSEAFF. CDR3 in DNA: TGTGCCAGCAGTGATTCCCGGCGGGGCCCCACTTCTGAAGCTTTCTTT. V is TRBV25-1 and J is TRBJ1-1, with D possibly being TRBD1 (5 bases). With 3 bases removed from V and 6 bases from J, the gap between germline ends came to 20 bases. From germline, CDR1 is MGHDK and CDR2 SYGVNS. The CDR3 loop spans 16 amino acids.

The chain recombines TRBV12-5 with TRBJ1-2, with TRBD1 identical over 9 bases. This CDR3 is built from 13 residues. V was clipped by 5 bases and J by 3 bases; unmatched bases: 1. Germline V CDR1 and CDR2: LGHNT, FRNRAP. For the CDR3, the DNA is TGTGCTAGTGGTGGGGACAGGGACTATGGCTACACCTTC. It specifies CASGGDRDYGYTF.

The V and J genes are TRBV4-2 and TRBJ2-1, with D unclear. Trimming removed 0 bases from V and 0 bases from J, with 12 bases in between. The CDR3 covers 17 residues. Per the germline V gene, CDR1 is LGHNA and CDR2 is YNFKEQ. As DNA, the CDR3 is TGTGCCAGCAGCCAAGATAGCTCCGTCAGCTCCTACAATGAGCAGTTCTTC. It yields the protein CASSQDSSVSSYNEQFF.

The chain joins TRBV6-5 to TRBJ2-1; 7 bases agree with TRBD2. V was clipped by 0 bases and J by 6 bases; unmatched bases: 5. Germline lookup yields CDR1 MNHEY and CDR2 SVGAGI. This CDR3 comprises 15 residues. The CDR3 DNA sequence: TGTGCCAGCAGTTACTCGAGGACTAGTGTCAATGAGCAGTTCTTC. This codes for CASSYSRTSVNEQFF.

The chain employs TRBV11-2 and TRBJ1-1; 7 nucleotides agree with TRBD1. This CDR3 has 18 residues. The junction had 20 bases not matched to a gene; V was cut back by 6 bases and J by 4 bases. Per germline, CDR1 SGHAT and CDR2 FQNNGV. CDR3 nucleotide sequence: TGTGCCAGCAGTCCCTGGGAGGGGGCCGAGGCCCTAGGCACTGAAGCTTTCTTT. Translating gives CASSPWEGAEALGTEAFF.

The rearrangement uses TRBV5-5 and TRBJ2-1, with D perhaps assigned TRBD1 or TRBD2 (5 bases each). V was clipped by 1 base and J by 4 bases, with 15 bases between them. Germline lookup yields CDR1 SGHKS and CDR2 YYEKEE (reference sequence). The CDR3 consists of 16 residues. DNA of the CDR3: TGTGCCAGCAGCTTGCCCGGGGCAGCAGGATACAATGAGCAGTTCTTC. Translating it yields CASSLPGAAGYNEQFF.

The chain uses TRBV19 and TRBJ2-3, with 9 bases fitting TRBD2. This CDR3 comprises 14 residues. The germline V gene encodes CDR1 LNHDA and CDR2 SQIVND (reference sequence). With 7 bases clipped from V and 1 base from J, the junction kept 3 bases outside the gene matches. The CDR3 spells CASTSSGGTDTQYF. The CDR3 bases are TGTGCCAGTACATCTAGCGGGGGCACAGATACGCAGTATTTT.

The chain combines TRBV28 with TRBJ1-5; 7 positions match TRBD1. The CDR3 sequence is 16 residues long. Germline CDR1 reads MDHEN; CDR2 reads SYDVKM. V lost 2 bases, J lost 1 base, and 5 bases stayed unmatched. For the CDR3, the DNA is TGTGCCAGCAGTTTAGGGACAGTTGCGAGCAATCAGCCCCAGCATTTT. Protein: CASSLGTVASNQPQHF.

The chain couples TRBV7-2 to TRBJ1-6, with D uncertain. Germline V gene data show CDR1 as SGHTA and CDR2 as FQGNSA. V was cut by 2 bases and J by 7 bases, with 9 bases left in between. The CDR3 totals 14 residues. The CDR3 DNA sequence: TGTGCCAGCAGCTTAAGGCGAGAGAATTCACCCCTCCACTTT. Translated: CASSLRRENSPLHF. The full variable domain, in which reference TRBV7-2 and TRBJ1-6 provide the parts outside the CDR3, is GAGVSQSPSNKVTEKGKDVELRCDPISGHTALYWYRQSLGQGLEFLIYFQGNSAPDKSGLPSDRFSAERTGGSVSTLTIQRTQQEDSAVYLCASSLRRENSPLHFGNGTRLTVT.

The chain recombines TRBV9 with TRBJ1-1, with 8 nucleotides matching TRBD1. Germline-derived CDR1 and CDR2 are SGDLS and YYNGEE. The CDR3 sequence is 16 residues long. V trimming: 4 bases; J trimming: 0 bases; junction bases outside the gene matches: 8. CDR3 nucleotide sequence: TGTGCCAGCAGCAGGGGCGTGGGACAGGTGAACACTGAAGCTTTCTTT. This encodes CASSRGVGQVNTEAFF.